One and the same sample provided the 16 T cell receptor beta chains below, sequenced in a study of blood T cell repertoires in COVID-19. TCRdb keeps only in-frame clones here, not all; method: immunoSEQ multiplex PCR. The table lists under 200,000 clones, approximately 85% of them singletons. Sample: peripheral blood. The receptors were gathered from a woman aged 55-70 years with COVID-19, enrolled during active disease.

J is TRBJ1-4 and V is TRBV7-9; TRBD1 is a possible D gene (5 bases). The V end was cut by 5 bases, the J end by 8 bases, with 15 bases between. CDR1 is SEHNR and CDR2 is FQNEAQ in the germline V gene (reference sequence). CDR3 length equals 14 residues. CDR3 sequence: CASSPDMVGEKLFF. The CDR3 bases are TGTGCCAGCAGCCCGGACATGGTGGGGGAAAAACTGTTTTTT.

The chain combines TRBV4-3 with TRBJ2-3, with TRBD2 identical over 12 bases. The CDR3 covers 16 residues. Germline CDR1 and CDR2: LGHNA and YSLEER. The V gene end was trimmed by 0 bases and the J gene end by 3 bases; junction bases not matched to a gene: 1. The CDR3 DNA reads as TGCGCCAGCAGCCAAGAACTAGCGGGAGGTACAGATACGCAGTATTTT. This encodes CASSQELAGGTDTQYF.

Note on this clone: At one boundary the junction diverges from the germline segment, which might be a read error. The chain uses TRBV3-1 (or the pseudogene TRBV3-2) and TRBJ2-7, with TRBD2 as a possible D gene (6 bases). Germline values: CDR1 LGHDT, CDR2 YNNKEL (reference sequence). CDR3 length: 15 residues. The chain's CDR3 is CASSQDRLNTGTALF. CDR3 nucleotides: TGTGCCAGCAGCCAAGATCGTCTGAATACCGGGACTGCCCTGTTC.

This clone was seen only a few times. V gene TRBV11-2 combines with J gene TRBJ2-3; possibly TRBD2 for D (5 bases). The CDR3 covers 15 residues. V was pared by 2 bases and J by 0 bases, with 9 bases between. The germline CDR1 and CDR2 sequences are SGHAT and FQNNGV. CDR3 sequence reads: CASSLWRTSTDTQYF. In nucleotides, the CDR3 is TGTGCCAGCAGCTTATGGCGGACTAGCACAGATACGCAGTATTTT. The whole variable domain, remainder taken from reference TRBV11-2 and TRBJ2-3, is EAGVAQSPRYKIIEKRQSVAFWCNPISGHATLYWYQQILGQGPKLLIQFQNNGVVDDSQLPKDRFSAERLKGVDSTLKIQPAKLEDSAVYLCASSLWRTSTDTQYFGPGTRLTVL.

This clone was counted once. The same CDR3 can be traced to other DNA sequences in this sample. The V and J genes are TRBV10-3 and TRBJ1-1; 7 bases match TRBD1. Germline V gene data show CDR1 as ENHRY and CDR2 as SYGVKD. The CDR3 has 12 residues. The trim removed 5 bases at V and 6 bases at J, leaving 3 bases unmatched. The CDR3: CAISIGTAEAFF. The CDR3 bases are TGTGCCATCAGTATCGGGACAGCTGAAGCTTTCTTT.

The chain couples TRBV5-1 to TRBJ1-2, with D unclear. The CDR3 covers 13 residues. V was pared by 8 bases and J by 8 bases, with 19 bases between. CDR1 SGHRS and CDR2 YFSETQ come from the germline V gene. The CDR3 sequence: CASTEEKTNGYTF. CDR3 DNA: TGCGCCAGTACGGAGGAGAAGACTAACGGCTACACCTTC.

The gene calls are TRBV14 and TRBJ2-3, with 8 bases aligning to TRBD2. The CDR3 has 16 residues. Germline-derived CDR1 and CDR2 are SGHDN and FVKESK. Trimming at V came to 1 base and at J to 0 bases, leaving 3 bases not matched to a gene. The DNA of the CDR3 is TGTGCCAGCAGCCAAGGACTAGCGATAAGCACAGATACGCAGTATTTT. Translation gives CASSQGLAISTDTQYF.

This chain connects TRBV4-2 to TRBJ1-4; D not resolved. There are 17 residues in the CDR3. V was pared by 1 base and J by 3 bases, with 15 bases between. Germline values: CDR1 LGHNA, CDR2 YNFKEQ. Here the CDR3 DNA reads TGTGCCAGCAGCCAAGGAGTATCGGGAGAACCTAATGAAAAACTGTTTTTT. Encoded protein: CASSQGVSGEPNEKLFF.

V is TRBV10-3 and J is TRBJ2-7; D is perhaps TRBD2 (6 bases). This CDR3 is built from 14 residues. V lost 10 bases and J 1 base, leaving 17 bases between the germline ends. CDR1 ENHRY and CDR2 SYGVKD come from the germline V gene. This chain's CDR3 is CATLPGGESYEQYF. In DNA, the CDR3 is TGTGCCACCCTCCCCGGAGGGGAGTCCTACGAGCAGTACTTC.

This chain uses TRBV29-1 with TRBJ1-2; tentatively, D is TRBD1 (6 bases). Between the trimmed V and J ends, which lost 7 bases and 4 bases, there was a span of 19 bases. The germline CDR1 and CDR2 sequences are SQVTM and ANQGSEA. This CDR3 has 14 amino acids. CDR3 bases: TGCAGCGCCTTGGACAGCACCCGAATCTATGGCTACACCTTC. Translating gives CSALDSTRIYGYTF.

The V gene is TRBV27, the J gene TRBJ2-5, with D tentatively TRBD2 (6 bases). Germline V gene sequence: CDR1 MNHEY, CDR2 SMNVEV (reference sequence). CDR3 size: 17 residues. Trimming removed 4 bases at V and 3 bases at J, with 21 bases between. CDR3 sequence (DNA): TGTGCCAGCAGTTCCCGTTATTCGGGACTTTCGGAAGAGACCCAGTACTTC. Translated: CASSSRYSGLSEETQYF.

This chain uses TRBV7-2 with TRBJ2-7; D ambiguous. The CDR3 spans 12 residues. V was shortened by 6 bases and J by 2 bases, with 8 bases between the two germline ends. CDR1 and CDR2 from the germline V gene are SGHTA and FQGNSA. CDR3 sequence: CASSLDTYEQYF. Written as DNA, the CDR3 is TGTGCCAGCAGTCTAGATACCTACGAGCAGTACTTC. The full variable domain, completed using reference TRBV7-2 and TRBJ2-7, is GAGVSQSPSNKVTEKGKDVELRCDPISGHTALYWYRQSLGQGLEFLIYFQGNSAPDKSGLPSDRFSAERTGGSVSTLTIQRTQQEDSAVYLCASSLDTYEQYFGPGTRLTVT.

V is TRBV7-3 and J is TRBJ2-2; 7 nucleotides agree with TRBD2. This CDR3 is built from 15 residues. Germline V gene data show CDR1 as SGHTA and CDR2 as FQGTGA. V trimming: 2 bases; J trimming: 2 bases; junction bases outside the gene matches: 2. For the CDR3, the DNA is TGTGCCAGCAGCTTATCTAGCGGTAACACCGGGGAGCTGTTTTTT. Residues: CASSLSSGNTGELFF.

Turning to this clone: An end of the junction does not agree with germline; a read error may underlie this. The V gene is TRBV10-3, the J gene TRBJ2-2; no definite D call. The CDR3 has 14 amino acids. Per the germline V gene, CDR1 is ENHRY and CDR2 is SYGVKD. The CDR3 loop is CAITESADTGELFF. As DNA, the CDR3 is TGTGCCATCACTGAGAGTGCGGACACCGGGGAGCTGTTTTTT.

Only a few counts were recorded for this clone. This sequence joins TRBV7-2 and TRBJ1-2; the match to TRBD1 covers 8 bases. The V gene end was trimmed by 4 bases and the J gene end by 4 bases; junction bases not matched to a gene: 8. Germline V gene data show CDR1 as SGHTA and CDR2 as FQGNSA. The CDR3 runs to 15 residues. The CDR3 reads CASSSQTGERYGYTF. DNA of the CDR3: TGTGCCAGCAGCTCCCAGACAGGGGAGCGCTATGGCTACACCTTC.

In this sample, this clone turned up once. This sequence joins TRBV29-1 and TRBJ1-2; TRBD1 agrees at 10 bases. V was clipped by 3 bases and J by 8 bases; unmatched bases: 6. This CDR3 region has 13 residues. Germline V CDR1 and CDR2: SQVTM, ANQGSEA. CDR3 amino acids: CSVEGTGVGGYTF. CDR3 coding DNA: TGCAGCGTTGAGGGGACAGGGGTCGGGGGCTACACCTTC. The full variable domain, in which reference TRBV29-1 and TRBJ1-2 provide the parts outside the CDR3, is SAVISQKPSRDICQRGTSLTIQCQVDSQVTMMFWYRQQPGQSLTLIATANQGSEATYESGFVIDKFPISRPNLTFSTLTVSNMSPEDSSIYLCSVEGTGVGGYTFGSGTRLTVV.